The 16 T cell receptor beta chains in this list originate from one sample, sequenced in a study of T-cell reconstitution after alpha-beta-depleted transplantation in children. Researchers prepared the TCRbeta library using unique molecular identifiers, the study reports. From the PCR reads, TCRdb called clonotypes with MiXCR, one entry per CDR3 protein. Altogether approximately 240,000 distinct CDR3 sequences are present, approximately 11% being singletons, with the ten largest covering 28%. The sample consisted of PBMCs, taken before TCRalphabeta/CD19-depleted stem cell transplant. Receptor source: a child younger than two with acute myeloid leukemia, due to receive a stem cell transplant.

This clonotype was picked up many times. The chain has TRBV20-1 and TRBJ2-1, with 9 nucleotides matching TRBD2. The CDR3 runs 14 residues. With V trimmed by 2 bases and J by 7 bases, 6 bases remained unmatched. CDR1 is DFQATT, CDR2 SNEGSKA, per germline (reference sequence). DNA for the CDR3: TGCAGTGCTAGATGGGGACTAGCAGCGAATGAGCAGTTCTTC. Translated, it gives CSARWGLAANEQFF.

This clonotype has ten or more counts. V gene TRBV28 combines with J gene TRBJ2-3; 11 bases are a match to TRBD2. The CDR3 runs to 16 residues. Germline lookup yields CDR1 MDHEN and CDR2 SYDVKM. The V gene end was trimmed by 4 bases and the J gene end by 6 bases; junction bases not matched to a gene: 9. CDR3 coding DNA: TGTGCCAGCAGTTCGGTAGCGGGAGGGCCTAGGGATACGCAGTATTTT. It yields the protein CASSSVAGGPRDTQYF.

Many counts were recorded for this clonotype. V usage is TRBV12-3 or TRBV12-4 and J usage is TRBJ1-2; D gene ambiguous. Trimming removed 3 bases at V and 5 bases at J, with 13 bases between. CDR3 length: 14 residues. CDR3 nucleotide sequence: TGTGCCAGCAGTTTGTCAGCGGGCAAATATGGCTACACCTTC. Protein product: CASSLSAGKYGYTF.

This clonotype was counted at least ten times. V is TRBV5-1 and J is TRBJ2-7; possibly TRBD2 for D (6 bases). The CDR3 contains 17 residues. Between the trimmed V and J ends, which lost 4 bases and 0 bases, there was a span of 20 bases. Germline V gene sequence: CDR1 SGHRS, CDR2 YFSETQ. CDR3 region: CASSPNPQWEVSYEQYF. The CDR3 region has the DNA TGCGCCAGCAGCCCAAACCCCCAGTGGGAGGTCTCCTACGAGCAGTACTTC.

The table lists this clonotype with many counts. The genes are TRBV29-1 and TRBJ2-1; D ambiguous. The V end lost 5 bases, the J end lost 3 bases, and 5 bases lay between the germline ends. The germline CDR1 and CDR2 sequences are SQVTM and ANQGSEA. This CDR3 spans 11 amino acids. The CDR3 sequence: CSVYNYNEQFF. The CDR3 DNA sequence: TGCAGCGTTTATAACTACAATGAGCAGTTCTTC.

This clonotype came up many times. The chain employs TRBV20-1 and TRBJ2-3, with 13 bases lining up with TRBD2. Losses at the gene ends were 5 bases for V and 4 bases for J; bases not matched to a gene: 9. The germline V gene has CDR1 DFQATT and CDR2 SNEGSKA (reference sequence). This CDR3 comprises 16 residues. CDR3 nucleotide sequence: TGCAGTGCTCCAGGGACTAGCGGGACTCGCGCAGATACGCAGTATTTT. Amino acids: CSAPGTSGTRADTQYF.

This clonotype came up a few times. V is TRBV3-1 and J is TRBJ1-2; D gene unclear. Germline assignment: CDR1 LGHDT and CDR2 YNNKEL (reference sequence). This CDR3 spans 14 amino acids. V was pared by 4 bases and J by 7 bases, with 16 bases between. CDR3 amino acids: CASSLRGAEPGYTF. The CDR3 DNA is TGTGCCAGCAGCCTCCGTGGCGCCGAACCTGGCTACACCTTC.

CDR3 coding DNA: TGTGCTAGTGGTTTGGTACGGGGGCAGGGATTCCACTACGAGCAGTACTTC. Translating gives CASGLVRGQGFHYEQYF. The V and J genes are TRBV12-5 and TRBJ2-7; either TRBD1 or TRBD2 may fit D (6 bases each). This CDR3 has 17 residues. Germline CDR1 and CDR2: LGHNT and FRNRAP. V was cut by 0 bases and J by 3 bases, with 18 bases left in between.

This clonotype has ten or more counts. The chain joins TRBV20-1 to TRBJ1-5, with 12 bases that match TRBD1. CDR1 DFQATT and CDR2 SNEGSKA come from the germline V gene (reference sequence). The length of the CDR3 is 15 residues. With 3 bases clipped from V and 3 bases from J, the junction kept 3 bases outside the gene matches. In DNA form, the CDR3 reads TGCAGTGCTAGTCGGGGACAGGGGGCCAATCAGCCCCAGCATTTT. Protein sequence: CSASRGQGANQPQHF.

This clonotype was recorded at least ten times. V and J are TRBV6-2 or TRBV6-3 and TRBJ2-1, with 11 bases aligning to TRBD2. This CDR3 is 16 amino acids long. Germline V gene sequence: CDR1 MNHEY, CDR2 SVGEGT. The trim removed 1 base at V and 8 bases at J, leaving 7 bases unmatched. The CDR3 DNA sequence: TGTGCCAGCAGTTACTTTGTAGCGGGAGGGACCCATGAGCAGTTCTTC. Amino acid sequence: CASSYFVAGGTHEQFF.

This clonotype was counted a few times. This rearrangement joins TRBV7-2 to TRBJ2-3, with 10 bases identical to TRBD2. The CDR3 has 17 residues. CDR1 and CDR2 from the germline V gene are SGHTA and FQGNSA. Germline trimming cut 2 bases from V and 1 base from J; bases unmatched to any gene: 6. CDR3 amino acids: CASSLFSSGSGTDTQYF. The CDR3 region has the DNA TGTGCCAGCAGCTTATTTTCTAGCGGGAGCGGCACAGATACGCAGTATTTT. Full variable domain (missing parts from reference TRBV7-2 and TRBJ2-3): GAGVSQSPSNKVTEKGKDVELRCDPISGHTALYWYRQSLGQGLEFLIYFQGNSAPDKSGLPSDRFSAERTGGSVSTLTIQRTQQEDSAVYLCASSLFSSGSGTDTQYFGPGTRLTVL.

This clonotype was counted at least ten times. For the CDR3, the DNA is TGTGCCAGCAGTGAATCAAGGGGGACTAGCGGGAGAAATGAGCAGTTCTTC. Protein product: CASSESRGTSGRNEQFF. The chain employs TRBV25-1 and TRBJ2-1; 14 bases match TRBD2. The J segment lost 7 bases and the V segment lost 1 base, leaving 6 bases of the junction unmatched. Germline loops: CDR1 MGHDK, CDR2 SYGVNS. The CDR3 extends over 17 amino acids.

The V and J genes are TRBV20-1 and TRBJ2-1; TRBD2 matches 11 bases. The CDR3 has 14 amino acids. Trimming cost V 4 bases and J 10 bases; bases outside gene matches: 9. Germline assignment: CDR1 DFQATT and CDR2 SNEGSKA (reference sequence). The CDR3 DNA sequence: TGCAGTGCTAATACGGGACTAGCGGCGGTGGAGCAGTTCTTC. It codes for CSANTGLAAVEQFF.

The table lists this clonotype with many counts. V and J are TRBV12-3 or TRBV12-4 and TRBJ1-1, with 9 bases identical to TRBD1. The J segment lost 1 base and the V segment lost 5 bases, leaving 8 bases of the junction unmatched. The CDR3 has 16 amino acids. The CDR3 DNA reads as TGTGCCAGCAGTCGCCCGACAGGGGGGGCGAACACTGAAGCTTTCTTT. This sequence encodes CASSRPTGGANTEAFF.

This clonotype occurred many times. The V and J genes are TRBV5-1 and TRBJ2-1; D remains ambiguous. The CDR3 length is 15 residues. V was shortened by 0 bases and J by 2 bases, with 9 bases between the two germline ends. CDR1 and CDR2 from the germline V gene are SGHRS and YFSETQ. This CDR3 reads CASSLGRAPYNEQFF. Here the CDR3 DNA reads TGCGCCAGCAGCTTGGGCAGAGCCCCCTACAATGAGCAGTTCTTC.

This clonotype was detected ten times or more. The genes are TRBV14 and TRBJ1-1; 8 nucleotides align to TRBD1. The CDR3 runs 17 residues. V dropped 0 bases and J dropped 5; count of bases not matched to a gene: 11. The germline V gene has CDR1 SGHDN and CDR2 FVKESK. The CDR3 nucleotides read TGTGCCAGCAGCCAAGAACAGGGGGATACTCGGTGGACTGAAGCTTTCTTT. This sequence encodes CASSQEQGDTRWTEAFF.